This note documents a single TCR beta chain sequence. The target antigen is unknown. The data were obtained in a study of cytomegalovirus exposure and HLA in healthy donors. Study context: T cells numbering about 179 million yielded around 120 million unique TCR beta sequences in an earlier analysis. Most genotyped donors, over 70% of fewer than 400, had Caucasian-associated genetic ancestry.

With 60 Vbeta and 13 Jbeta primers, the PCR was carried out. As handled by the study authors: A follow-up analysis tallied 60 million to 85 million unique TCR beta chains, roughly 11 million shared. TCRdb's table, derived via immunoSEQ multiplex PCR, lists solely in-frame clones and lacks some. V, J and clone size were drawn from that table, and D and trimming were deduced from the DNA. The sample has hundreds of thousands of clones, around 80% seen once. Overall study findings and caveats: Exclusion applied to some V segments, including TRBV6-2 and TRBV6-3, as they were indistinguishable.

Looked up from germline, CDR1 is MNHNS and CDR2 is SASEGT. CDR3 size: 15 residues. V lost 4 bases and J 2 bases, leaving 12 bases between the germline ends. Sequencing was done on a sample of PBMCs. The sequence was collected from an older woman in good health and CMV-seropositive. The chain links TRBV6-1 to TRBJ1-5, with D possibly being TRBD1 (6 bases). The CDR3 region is CASSGGTLGNQPQHF. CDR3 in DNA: TGTGCCAGCAGTGGGGGGACACTTGGCAATCAGCCCCAGCATTTT.